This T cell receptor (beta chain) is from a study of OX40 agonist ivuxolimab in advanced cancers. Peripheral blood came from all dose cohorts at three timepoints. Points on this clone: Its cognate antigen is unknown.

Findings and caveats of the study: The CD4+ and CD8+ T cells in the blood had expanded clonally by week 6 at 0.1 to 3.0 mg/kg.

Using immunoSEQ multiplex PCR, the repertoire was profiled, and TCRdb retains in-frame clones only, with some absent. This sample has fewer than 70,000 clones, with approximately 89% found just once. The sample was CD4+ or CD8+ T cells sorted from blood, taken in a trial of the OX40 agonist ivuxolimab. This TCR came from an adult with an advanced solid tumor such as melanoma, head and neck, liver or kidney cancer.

CDR3 coding DNA: TGTGCCACCAGCAGGGACAGTTTGAACACCGGGGAGCTGTTTTTT. Its protein product is CATSRDSLNTGELFF. The chain uses TRBV15 and TRBJ2-2; maybe TRBD1 (6 bases). The CDR3 totals 15 residues. Trimming removed 3 bases from V and 1 base from J, with 9 bases in between. Looked up from germline, CDR1 is LNHNV and CDR2 is YYDKDF (reference sequence). Based on the CDR3 plus reference TRBV15 and TRBJ2-2, the full variable domain is DAMVIQNPRYQVTQFGKPVTLSCSQTLNHNVMYWYQQKSSQAPKLLFHYYDKDFNNEADTPDNFQSRRPNTSFCFLDIRSPGLGDTAMYLCATSRDSLNTGELFFGEGSRLTVL.